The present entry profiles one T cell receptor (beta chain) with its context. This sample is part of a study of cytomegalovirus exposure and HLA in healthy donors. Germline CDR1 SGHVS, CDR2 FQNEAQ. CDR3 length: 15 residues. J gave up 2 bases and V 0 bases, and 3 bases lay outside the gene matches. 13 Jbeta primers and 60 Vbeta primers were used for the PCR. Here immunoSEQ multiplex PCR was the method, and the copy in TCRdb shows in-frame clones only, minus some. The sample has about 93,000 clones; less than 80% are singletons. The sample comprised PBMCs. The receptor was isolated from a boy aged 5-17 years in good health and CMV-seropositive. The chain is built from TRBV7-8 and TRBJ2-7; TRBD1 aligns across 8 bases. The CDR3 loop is CASSLARTGTYEQYF. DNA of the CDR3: TGTGCCAGCAGCTTAGCCCGGACAGGGACCTACGAGCAGTACTTC. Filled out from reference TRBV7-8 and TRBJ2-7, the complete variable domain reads GAGVSQSPRYKVAKRGQDVALRCDPISGHVSLFWYQQALGQGPEFLTYFQNEAQLDKSGLPSDRFFAERPEGSVSTLKIQRTQQEDSAVYLCASSLARTGTYEQYFGPGTRLTVT.